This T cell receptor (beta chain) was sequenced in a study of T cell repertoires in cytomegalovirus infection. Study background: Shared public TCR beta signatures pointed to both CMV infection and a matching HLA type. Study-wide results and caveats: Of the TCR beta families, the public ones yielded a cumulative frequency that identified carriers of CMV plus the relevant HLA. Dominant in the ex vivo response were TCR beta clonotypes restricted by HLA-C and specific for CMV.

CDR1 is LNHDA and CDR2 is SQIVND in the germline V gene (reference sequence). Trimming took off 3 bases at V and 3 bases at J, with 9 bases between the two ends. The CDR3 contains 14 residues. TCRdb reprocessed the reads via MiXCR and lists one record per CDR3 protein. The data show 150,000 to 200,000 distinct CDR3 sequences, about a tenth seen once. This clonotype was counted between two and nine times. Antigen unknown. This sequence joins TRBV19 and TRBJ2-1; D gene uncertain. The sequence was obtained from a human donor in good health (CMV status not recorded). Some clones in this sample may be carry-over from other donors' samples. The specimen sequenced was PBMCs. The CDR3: CASSIVGNYNEQFF. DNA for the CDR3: TGTGCCAGTAGTATTGTAGGGAACTACAATGAGCAGTTCTTC.